The clone carrying this TCR beta chain was detected ten times or more. The germline V gene encodes CDR1 DFQATT and CDR2 SNEGSKA (reference sequence). Trimming removed 4 bases at V and 2 bases at J, with 6 bases between. This CDR3 has 12 residues. This record belongs to a study of T-cell reconstitution after alpha-beta-depleted transplantation in children. Unique molecular identifiers were used to barcode this TCRbeta library. Each CDR3 protein is one row after TCRdb ran MiXCR on the PCR reads. The sample lists roughly 220,000 distinct CDR3 sequences; about 12% were seen once. The starting material was PBMCs from the stem cell graft donor, obtained from the stem cell graft. The genes are TRBV20-1 and TRBJ1-5; the D gene is possibly TRBD1 (6 bases). This TCR was recovered from a human donor who donated a stem cell graft to a child with acute lymphoblastic leukemia. This CDR3 reads CSAKGGNQPQHF. The CDR3 DNA follows: TGCAGTGCTAAGGGGGGCAATCAGCCCCAGCATTTT.